Following are 21 T cell receptor beta chains from one sample sequenced in a study of shared T cell receptors in the human thymus. The data were produced by immunoSEQ multiplex PCR, yet TCRdb's version contains in-frame clones alone and is incomplete. The sample gives 700,000 or so clones, 80% to 90% of which show up once; roughly 0.01% is in the top ten. The sample was also reused in another study, on human thymus T cells.

Sequencing was done on a sample of thymocytes. Source of these receptors: a girl under two years old with a congenital heart defect.

In this sample, this clone turned up once. The rearrangement uses TRBV5-5 and TRBJ1-3; D gene ambiguous. This CDR3 spans 14 amino acids. CDR1 and CDR2 from the germline V gene are SGHKS and YYEKEE (reference sequence). V dropped 4 bases and J dropped 1 base, with 9 bases sitting between them. The CDR3 bases are TGTGCCAGCAGCCCCCCCGGGTCTGGAAACACCATATATTTT. Its protein product is CASSPPGSGNTIYF.

For the CDR3, the DNA is TGCGCCAGCAGCCAAGTTGCTCCGGGGATTGCTGGAAACACCATATATTTT. As protein: CASSQVAPGIAGNTIYF. This chain connects TRBV4-1 to TRBJ1-3; D is uncertain. V lost 1 base to trimming and J lost 2 bases, with 15 bases between them. CDR1 MGHRA and CDR2 YSYEKL come from the germline V gene. The CDR3 sequence is 17 residues long.

The chain has TRBV28 and TRBJ1-3; 8 nucleotides agree with TRBD1. The CDR3 has 17 residues. J lost 0 bases, V lost 4 bases, and 8 bases had no gene match. Germline V gene data show CDR1 as MDHEN and CDR2 as SYDVKM. CDR3 protein: CASSSLPDRDSGNTIYF. In DNA, the CDR3 is TGTGCCAGCAGTTCCCTTCCGGACAGGGACTCTGGAAACACCATATATTTT.

In the case of this clone: Other DNA sequences from this sample encode an identical CDR3 as well. V gene TRBV5-6 combines with J gene TRBJ2-7; 9 nucleotides line up with TRBD1. The CDR3 is 15 amino acids. The germline V gene encodes CDR1 SGHDT and CDR2 YYEEEE. Trimming cost V 4 bases and J 2 bases; bases outside gene matches: 7. Here the CDR3 reads CASSNPGQGAYEQYF. The CDR3, as DNA: TGTGCCAGCAGCAACCCGGGACAGGGCGCCTACGAGCAGTACTTC.

This clone was seen a few times. V and J are TRBV19 and TRBJ1-1; TRBD1 matches at 8 bases. Germline V gene data show CDR1 as LNHDA and CDR2 as SQIVND (reference sequence). Trimming took 6 bases from V and 8 from J; bases not matched to a gene: 2. The CDR3 extends over 11 amino acids. CDR3: CASRRTGEAFF. Here the CDR3 DNA reads TGTGCCAGTAGAAGGACAGGGGAAGCTTTCTTT.

The table lists this clone with a few counts. The chain uses TRBV5-6 and TRBJ1-1; the D gene is possibly TRBD1 (5 bases). This CDR3 is 15 amino acids long. Between the trimmed V and J ends, which lost 0 bases and 7 bases, there was a span of 16 bases. CDR1 SGHDT and CDR2 YYEEEE come from the germline V gene. CDR3: CASSLALGRYGEAFF. The CDR3 coding sequence is TGTGCCAGCAGCTTGGCCCTGGGGCGGTATGGTGAAGCTTTCTTT.

CDR3 residues: CASSSPGAFPHGYTF. For the CDR3, the DNA is TGTGCCAGCAGTTCGCCGGGAGCCTTCCCCCATGGCTACACCTTC. This chain uses TRBV27 with TRBJ1-2; unclear D gene. Looked up from germline, CDR1 is MNHEY and CDR2 is SMNVEV (reference sequence). CDR3 length: 15 residues. V lost 4 bases to trimming and J lost 6 bases, with 18 bases between them.

The gene calls are TRBV28 and TRBJ1-4; D possibly corresponds to TRBD1 (5 bases). Trimming left V 1 base short and J 6 bases short, with 9 bases between. CDR1 MDHEN and CDR2 SYDVKM come from the germline V gene. CDR3 length: 14 residues. CDR3 in amino acids: CASSLFRGDEKLFF. CDR3 coding DNA: TGTGCCAGCAGTTTATTCCGGGGGGATGAAAAACTGTTTTTT.

The gene calls are TRBV4-1 and TRBJ2-7, with 7 bases identical to TRBD2. The V segment lost 3 bases and the J segment 3 bases; nucleotides outside the gene matches: 14. CDR3 length: 17 residues. CDR1 and CDR2 (germline): MGHRA, YSYEKL. CDR3 loop: CASSQLPHQRGIYEQYF. In nucleotides, the CDR3 is TGCGCCAGCAGCCAGTTACCCCACCAGCGGGGTATCTACGAGCAGTACTTC.

The chain employs TRBV2 and TRBJ1-5; perhaps TRBD1 as D (6 bases). Trimming pared 6 bases from V and 6 bases from J, leaving 12 bases between. CDR1 SNHLY and CDR2 FYNNEI come from the germline V gene. This CDR3 spans 13 amino acids. CDR3 DNA: TGTGCCAGCAGAGCAGGGGAACCTCAGCCCCAGCATTTT. Amino acid sequence: CASRAGEPQPQHF.

The chain has TRBV5-1 and TRBJ2-7; possible D gene TRBD1, 6 bases. V dropped 0 bases and J dropped 3 bases, with 13 bases sitting between them. This CDR3 region has 15 residues. The germline CDR1 and CDR2 sequences are SGHRS and YFSETQ. In DNA, the CDR3 is TGCGCCAGCAGCTTGGAAGCAGGGGCTGGCTACGAGCAGTACTTC. Residues: CASSLEAGAGYEQYF.

This clone was observed a few times. V usage is TRBV25-1 and J usage is TRBJ2-1; 9 bases agree with TRBD1. Germline values: CDR1 MGHDK, CDR2 SYGVNS. This CDR3 has 16 residues. Trimming cost V 5 bases and J 0 bases; bases outside gene matches: 5. The CDR3 nucleotides read TGTGCCAGCAGTCGAACAGGGGGCATCTCCTACAATGAGCAGTTCTTC. This sequence encodes CASSRTGGISYNEQFF.

This clone came up a few times. CDR3 DNA: TGTGCCAGCAGTCAAGCAGGGGACAGGTCCTATGGCTACACCTTC. Its translation: CASSQAGDRSYGYTF. This chain links TRBV27 with TRBJ1-2; 8 nucleotides agree with TRBD1. After removal of 5 bases from V and 4 bases from J, the junction contained 9 bases not matched to a gene. The germline gives CDR1 MNHEY, CDR2 SMNVEV (reference sequence). The CDR3 contains 15 residues.

This clone has just a few counts. This chain joins TRBV5-6 and TRBJ2-7; 8 bases match TRBD1. Germline trimming cut 4 bases from V and 3 bases from J; bases unmatched to any gene: 6. CDR1 is SGHDT, CDR2 YYEEEE, per germline. The CDR3 loop spans 14 amino acids. The DNA for the CDR3 is TGTGCCAGCAGCCCGGGACAGGCGGACTACGAGCAGTACTTC. Its translation: CASSPGQADYEQYF.

This clone was detected only once. CDR3 bases: TGCGCCAGCAGCTCACCTACCCCGGGACAGGGTGTGATCTGGTCCACCGGGGAGCTGTTTTTT. It yields the protein CASSSPTPGQGVIWSTGELFF. V and J are TRBV5-1 and TRBJ2-2, with 9 positions matching TRBD1. V lost 3 bases to trimming and J lost 4 bases; unmatched junction nucleotides: 22. Germline CDR1 and CDR2: SGHRS and YFSETQ. The CDR3 is 21 amino acids.

This rearrangement joins TRBV29-1 to TRBJ1-1; TRBD1 agrees at 8 bases. Germline CDR1 reads SQVTM; CDR2 reads ANQGSEA. V lost 4 bases and J lost 7; bases outside the gene matches: 5. This CDR3 has 12 residues. CDR3: CSVVPGTGEAFF. The CDR3 coding sequence is TGCAGCGTTGTGCCCGGGACAGGTGAAGCTTTCTTT.

This clone has more than one count but fewer than ten. The gene calls are TRBV6-1 and TRBJ1-5; 9 bases are a match to TRBD1. V trimming: 8 bases; J trimming: 1 base; junction bases outside the gene matches: 3. CDR1 is MNHNS, CDR2 SASEGT, per germline. The CDR3 runs to 14 residues. CDR3 in amino acids: CASSGTGSNQPQHF. The CDR3 nucleotides are TGTGCCAGCTCCGGGACAGGGAGCAATCAGCCCCAGCATTTT.

The chain has TRBV9 and TRBJ1-3; a possible D gene is TRBD1 (6 bases). Germline-derived CDR1 and CDR2 are SGDLS and YYNGEE. Between the trimmed V and J ends, which lost 3 bases and 4 bases, there was a span of 11 bases. The CDR3 spans 14 residues. CDR3 DNA: TGTGCCAGCAGCGCCTCACAGGGCGGAAACACCATATATTTT. Its translation: CASSASQGGNTIYF. The full variable domain, with the rest looked up from reference TRBV9 and TRBJ1-3, is DSGVTQTPKHLITATGQRVTLRCSPRSGDLSVYWYQQSLDQGLQFLIQYYNGEERAKGNILERFSAQQFPDLHSELNLSSLELGDSALYFCASSASQGGNTIYFGEGSWLTVV.

V usage is TRBV11-3 and J usage is TRBJ2-3; 10 bases line up with TRBD1. The V gene's germline CDR1 is SGHNT and CDR2 YENEEA. The V and J ends lost 5 bases and 3 bases, in that order; junction bases with no gene match: 11. There are 17 residues in the CDR3. CDR3 DNA sequence: TGTGCCAGCAGCCAAATCGATCCGGGACAGGGGACAGATACGCAGTATTTT. Its translation: CASSQIDPGQGTDTQYF.

The chain carries TRBV6-5 and TRBJ1-1, with 7 bases aligning to TRBD1. V gave up 2 bases and J gave up 4 bases; unmatched junction bases: 4. Germline CDR1 and CDR2: MNHEY and SVGAGI. The CDR3 runs to 14 residues. DNA for the CDR3: TGTGCCAGCAGTTACAGGAGGGGGCGCACTGAAGCTTTCTTT. It is translated as CASSYRRGRTEAFF.

This chain uses TRBV27 with TRBJ1-1; D gene unclear. Germline V CDR1 and CDR2: MNHEY, SMNVEV (reference sequence). Trimming pared 6 bases from V and 1 base from J, leaving 15 bases between. The CDR3 is 15 amino acids. DNA of the CDR3: TGTGCCAGCAGCCCTACCCCCCATGAGAACACTGAAGCTTTCTTT. This sequence encodes CASSPTPHENTEAFF.